This TCR beta chain came from a study of T-cell reconstitution after alpha-beta-depleted transplantation in children. General study points: Reports say that about two months after transplant, the alpha-beta T cells came out of several hundred graft clones that had expanded.

This clonotype was seen a handful of times. Its antigen is undetermined. The germline V and J ends were trimmed by 2 bases and 5 bases, with 12 bases remaining between them. The CDR3 loop spans 14 amino acids. Germline V gene data show CDR1 as MNHEY and CDR2 as SVGAGI. The TCRbeta library incorporated unique molecular identifiers. MiXCR, run by TCRdb on the PCR reads, gives a single entry per CDR3 protein. The data show about 580,000 distinct CDR3 sequences, roughly 23% seen once. The source of this sequence is a boy under three years old who had a stem cell transplant for acute myeloid leukemia, so the T cells may come from the graft donor. The V gene is TRBV6-5, the J gene TRBJ1-1; D unclear. The source material was PBMCs, mostly from graft donor cells, sampled 360 days after TCRalphabeta/CD19-depleted stem cell transplant. DNA for the CDR3: TGTGCCAGCAGTTACCATCGCTGGGAGACTGAAGCTTTCTTT. This encodes CASSYHRWETEAFF.